This entry is about one T cell receptor (beta chain). This record belongs to a study of blood T cell repertoires in COVID-19. Trimming removed 9 bases from V and 5 bases from J, with 16 bases in between. CDR3 length equals 13 residues. CDR1 and CDR2 (germline): SEHNR, FQNEAQ (reference sequence). Produced via immunoSEQ multiplex PCR; TCRdb's table is partial and in-frame only. This table holds roughly 280,000 clones, 70% to 90% found once. What was sequenced was peripheral blood. This clonotype was sampled from a man aged 18 to 29 with active or convalescent COVID-19. The chain uses TRBV7-9 and TRBJ1-1; weak D call: TRBD1 (6 bases). The CDR3 is CASTGGGHTEAFF. DNA of the CDR3: TGTGCCAGTACCGGCGGGGGGCATACTGAAGCTTTCTTT.